The text below deals with one T cell receptor (beta chain). As yet, its antigen is unknown. Constant-segment-primed 5'RACE gave TCR alpha and TCR beta cDNA libraries with sample barcodes and UMIs. TCRdb reprocessed the 5' RACE reads via MiXCR and lists one record per CDR3 protein. The table has around 450,000 distinct CDR3 sequences, 20% seen once; the top ten hold 7.5% to 10%. This record comes from a study of T-cell memory formation after mild COVID-19. The wider study: Most TCR clusters belonged to a single donor. Study-level findings and limits: Day 15 to 85 contracting clones showed balanced CD4/CD8; later expanders leaned CD4+. Memory from before infection featured some responding clones, which suggests cross-reactive memory joined.

The CDR3 covers 15 residues. V shed 6 bases and J 6 bases; nucleotides not matched to a gene: 7. The germline V gene has CDR1 SGHTA and CDR2 FQGTGA. This sequence was found in an adult woman who had mild COVID-19 (a few samples of this study predate the infection). Cell type and time point are not known. Sequencing was done on a sample of PBMCs or a T cell subset sorted from them (not recorded which). The chain recombines TRBV7-3 with TRBJ2-1, with 11 nucleotides matching TRBD2. CDR3 region: CASSTTSGIGNEQFF. DNA for the CDR3: TGTGCCAGCAGTACGACTAGCGGGATTGGCAATGAGCAGTTCTTC.